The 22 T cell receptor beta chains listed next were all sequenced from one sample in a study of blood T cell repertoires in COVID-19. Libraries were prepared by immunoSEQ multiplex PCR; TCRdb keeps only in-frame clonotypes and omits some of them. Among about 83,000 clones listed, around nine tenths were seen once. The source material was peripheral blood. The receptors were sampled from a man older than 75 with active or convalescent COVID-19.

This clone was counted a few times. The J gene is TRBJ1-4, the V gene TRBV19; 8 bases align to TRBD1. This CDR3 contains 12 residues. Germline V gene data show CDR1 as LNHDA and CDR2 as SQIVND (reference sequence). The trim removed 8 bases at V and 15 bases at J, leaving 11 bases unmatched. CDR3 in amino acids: CASSTQGARMFF. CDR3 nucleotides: TGTGCCAGTTCTACGCAGGGGGCGCGTATGTTTTTT.

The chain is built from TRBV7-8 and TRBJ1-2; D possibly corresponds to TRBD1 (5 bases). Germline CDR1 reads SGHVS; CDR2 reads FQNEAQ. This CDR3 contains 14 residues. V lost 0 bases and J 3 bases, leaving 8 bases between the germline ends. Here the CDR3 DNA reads TGTGCCAGCAGCTTAGCTGGGGCCGACTATGGCTACACCTTC. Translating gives CASSLAGADYGYTF. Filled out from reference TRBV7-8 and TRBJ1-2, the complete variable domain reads GAGVSQSPRYKVAKRGQDVALRCDPISGHVSLFWYQQALGQGPEFLTYFQNEAQLDKSGLPSDRFFAERPEGSVSTLKIQRTQQEDSAVYLCASSLAGADYGYTFGSGTRLTVV.

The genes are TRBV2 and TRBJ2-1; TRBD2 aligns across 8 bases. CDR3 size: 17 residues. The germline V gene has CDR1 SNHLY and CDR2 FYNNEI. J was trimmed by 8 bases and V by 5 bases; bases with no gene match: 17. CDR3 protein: CASSPRRAGASGDEQFF. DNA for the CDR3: TGTGCCAGCAGTCCCCGTCGAGCGGGAGCGTCGGGCGATGAGCAGTTCTTC.

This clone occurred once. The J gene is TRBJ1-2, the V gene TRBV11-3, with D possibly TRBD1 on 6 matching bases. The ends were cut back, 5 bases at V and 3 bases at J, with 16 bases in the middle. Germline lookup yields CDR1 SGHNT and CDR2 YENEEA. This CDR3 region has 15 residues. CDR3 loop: CASSRTPGEHYGYTF. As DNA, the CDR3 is TGTGCCAGCAGCCGTACCCCAGGGGAACACTATGGCTACACCTTC.

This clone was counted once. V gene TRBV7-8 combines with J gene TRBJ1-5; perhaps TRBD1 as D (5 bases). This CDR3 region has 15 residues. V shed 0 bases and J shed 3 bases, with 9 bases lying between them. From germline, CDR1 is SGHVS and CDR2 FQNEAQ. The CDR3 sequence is CASSLAWGLNQPQHF. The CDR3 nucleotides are TGTGCCAGCAGCTTAGCTTGGGGCCTCAATCAGCCCCAGCATTTT.

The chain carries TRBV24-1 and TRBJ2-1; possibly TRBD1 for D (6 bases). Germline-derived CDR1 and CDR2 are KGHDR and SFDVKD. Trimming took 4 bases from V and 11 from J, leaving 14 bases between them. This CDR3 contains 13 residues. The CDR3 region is CATSDRGRTKQFF. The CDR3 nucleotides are TGTGCCACCAGTGACAGGGGTCGGACGAAGCAGTTCTTC.

This CDR3 is CASSTRPQSTDTQYF. The CDR3 nucleotides read TGTGCCAGCAGCACGCGGCCCCAGAGCACAGATACGCAGTATTTT. The chain links TRBV9 to TRBJ2-3; no firm D call. Germline values: CDR1 SGDLS, CDR2 YYNGEE. The CDR3 loop spans 15 amino acids. V gave up 4 bases and J gave up 0 bases, with 12 bases separating them.

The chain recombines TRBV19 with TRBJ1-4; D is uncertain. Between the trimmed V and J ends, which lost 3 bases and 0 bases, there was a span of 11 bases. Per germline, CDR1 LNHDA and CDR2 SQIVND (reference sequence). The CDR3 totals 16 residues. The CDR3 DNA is TGTGCCAGTAGTATTTCATTGGGAGCAACTAATGAAAAACTGTTTTTT. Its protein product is CASSISLGATNEKLFF.

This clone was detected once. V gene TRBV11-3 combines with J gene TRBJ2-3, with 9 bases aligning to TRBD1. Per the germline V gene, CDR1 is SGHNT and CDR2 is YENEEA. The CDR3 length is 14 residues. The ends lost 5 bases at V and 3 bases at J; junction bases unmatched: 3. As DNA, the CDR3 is TGTGCCAGCAGCCCGGGACAGGGAACAGATACGCAGTATTTT. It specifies CASSPGQGTDTQYF.

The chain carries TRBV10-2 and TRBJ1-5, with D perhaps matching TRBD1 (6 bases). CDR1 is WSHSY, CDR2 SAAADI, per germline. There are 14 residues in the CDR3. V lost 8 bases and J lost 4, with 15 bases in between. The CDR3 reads CASADRGVNQPQHF. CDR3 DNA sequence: TGCGCCAGCGCGGACAGAGGCGTGAATCAGCCCCAGCATTTT.

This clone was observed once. CDR3 DNA sequence: TGTGCCAGCAGCTTAGGGGGTGGAGGCGGAAACACCATATATTTT. Residues: CASSLGGGGGNTIYF. This sequence joins TRBV7-2 and TRBJ1-3; D call uncertain. V was pared by 1 base and J by 4 bases, with 11 bases between. CDR3 size: 15 residues. Per germline, CDR1 SGHTA and CDR2 FQGNSA.

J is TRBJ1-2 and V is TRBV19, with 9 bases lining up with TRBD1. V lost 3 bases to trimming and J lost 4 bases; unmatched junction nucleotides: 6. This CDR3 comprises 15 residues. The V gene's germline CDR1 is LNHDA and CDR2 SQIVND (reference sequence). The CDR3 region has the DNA TGTGCCAGTAGTATCGACAGGGGGGTTTCCTATGGCTACACCTTC. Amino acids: CASSIDRGVSYGYTF. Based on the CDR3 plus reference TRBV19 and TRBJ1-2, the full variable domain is DGGITQSPKYLFRKEGQNVTLSCEQNLNHDAMYWYRQDPGQGLRLIYYSQIVNDFQKGDIAEGYSVSREKKESFPLTVTSAQKNPTAFYLCASSIDRGVSYGYTFGSGTRLTVV.

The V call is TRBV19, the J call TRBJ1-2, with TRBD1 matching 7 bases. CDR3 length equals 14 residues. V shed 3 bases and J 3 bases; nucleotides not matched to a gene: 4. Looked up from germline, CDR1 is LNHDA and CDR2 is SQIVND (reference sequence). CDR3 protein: CASSMTGTHYGYTF. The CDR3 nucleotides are TGTGCCAGTAGTATGACAGGGACACACTATGGCTACACCTTC.

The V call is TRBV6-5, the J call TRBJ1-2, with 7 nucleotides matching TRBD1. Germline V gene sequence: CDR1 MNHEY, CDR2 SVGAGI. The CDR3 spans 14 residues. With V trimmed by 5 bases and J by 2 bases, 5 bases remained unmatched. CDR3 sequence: CASSPTDRNYGYTF. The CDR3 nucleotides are TGTGCCAGCAGTCCTACGGACAGGAACTATGGCTACACCTTC.

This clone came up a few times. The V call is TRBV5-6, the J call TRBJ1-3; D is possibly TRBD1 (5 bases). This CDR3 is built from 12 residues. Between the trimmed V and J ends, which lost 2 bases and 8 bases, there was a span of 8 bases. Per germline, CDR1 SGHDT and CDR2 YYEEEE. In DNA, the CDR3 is TGTGCCAGCAGCTTTAAGGGGTACACCATATATTTT. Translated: CASSFKGYTIYF.

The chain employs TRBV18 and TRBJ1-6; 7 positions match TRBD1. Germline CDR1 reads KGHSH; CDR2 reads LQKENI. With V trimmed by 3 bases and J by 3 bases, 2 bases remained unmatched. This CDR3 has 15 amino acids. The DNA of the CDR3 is TGTGCCAGCTCACCCGGGACAGACTATAATTCACCCCTCCACTTT. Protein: CASSPGTDYNSPLHF.

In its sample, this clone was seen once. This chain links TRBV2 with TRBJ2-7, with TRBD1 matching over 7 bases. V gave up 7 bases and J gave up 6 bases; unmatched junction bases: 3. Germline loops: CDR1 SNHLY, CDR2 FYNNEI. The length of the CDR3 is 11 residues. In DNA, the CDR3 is TGTGCCAGCAATCGGGACAGCGAGCAGTACGTC. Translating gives CASNRDSEQYV.

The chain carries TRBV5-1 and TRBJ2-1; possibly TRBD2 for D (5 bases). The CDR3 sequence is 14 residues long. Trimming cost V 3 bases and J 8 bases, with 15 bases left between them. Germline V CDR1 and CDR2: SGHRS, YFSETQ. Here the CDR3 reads CASSSVELAHEQFF. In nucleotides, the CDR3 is TGCGCCAGCAGCTCGGTCGAGCTAGCCCATGAGCAGTTCTTC.

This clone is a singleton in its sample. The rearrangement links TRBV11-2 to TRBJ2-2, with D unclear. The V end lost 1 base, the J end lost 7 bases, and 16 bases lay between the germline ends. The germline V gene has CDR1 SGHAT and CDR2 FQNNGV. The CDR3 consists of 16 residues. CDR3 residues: CASSLAQNTQNGELFF. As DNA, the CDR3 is TGTGCCAGCAGCTTAGCACAGAATACCCAAAACGGGGAGCTGTTTTTT.

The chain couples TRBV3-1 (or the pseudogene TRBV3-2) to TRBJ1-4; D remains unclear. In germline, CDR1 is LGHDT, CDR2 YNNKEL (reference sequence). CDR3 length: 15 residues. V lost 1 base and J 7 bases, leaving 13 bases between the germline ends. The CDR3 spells CASSQGWGGGEKLFF. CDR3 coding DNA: TGTGCCAGCAGCCAAGGTTGGGGAGGTGGTGAAAAACTGTTTTTT.

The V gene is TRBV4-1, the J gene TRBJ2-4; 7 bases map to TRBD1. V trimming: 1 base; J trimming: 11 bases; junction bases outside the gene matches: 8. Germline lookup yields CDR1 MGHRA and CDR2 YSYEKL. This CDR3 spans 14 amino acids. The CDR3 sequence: CASSQGDPGGLQYF. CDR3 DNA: TGCGCCAGCAGCCAAGGTGATCCAGGGGGTCTTCAGTACTTC.

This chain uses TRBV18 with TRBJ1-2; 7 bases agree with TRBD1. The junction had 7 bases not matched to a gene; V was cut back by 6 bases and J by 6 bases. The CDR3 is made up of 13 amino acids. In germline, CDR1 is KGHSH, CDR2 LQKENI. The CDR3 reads CASSLDRDDGYTF. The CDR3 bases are TGTGCCAGCTCTCTCGACAGGGATGATGGCTACACCTTC.